Shown below are 21 T cell receptor beta chains from a single sample sequenced in a study of T cell responses to AZD1222 COVID-19 vaccine. Sequenced by immunoSEQ multiplex PCR; TCRdb stores in-frame clones only, minus some. The sample records 100,000 to 120,000 clones, about four fifths being singletons. The input for sequencing was peripheral blood, taken on day 0 of AZD1222 vaccination. These receptors originate from an adult in good health.

The J gene is TRBJ1-6, the V gene TRBV6-6; D unresolved. With 7 bases removed from V and 0 bases from J, the gap between germline ends came to 10 bases. This CDR3 comprises 15 residues. Germline V lookup: CDR1 MNHNY, CDR2 SVGAGI (reference sequence). The CDR3 nucleotides read TGTGCCAGCAACGACGCGAGCTCCTATAATTCACCCCTCCACTTT. As protein: CASNDASSYNSPLHF.

This chain uses TRBV10-2 with TRBJ1-1, with a tentative D call TRBD1 (5 bases). Deletions cut 9 bases from V and 9 bases from J, with 14 bases between. The CDR3 covers 11 residues. Germline CDR1 and CDR2: WSHSY and SAAADI. This CDR3 reads CASQGQFQAFF. In DNA form, the CDR3 reads TGCGCCAGTCAGGGTCAGTTCCAAGCTTTCTTT.

The rearrangement links TRBV19 to TRBJ2-7; possible D gene TRBD2, 6 bases. Per the germline V gene, CDR1 is LNHDA and CDR2 is SQIVND (reference sequence). The germline V and J ends were trimmed by 6 bases and 6 bases, with 12 bases remaining between them. The CDR3 sequence is 12 residues long. In DNA, the CDR3 is TGTGCCAGTAGAGGGACTTCGAGCGAGCAGTACTTC. The encoded protein is CASRGTSSEQYF. Drawing the rest from reference TRBV19 and TRBJ2-7, the complete variable domain is DGGITQSPKYLFRKEGQNVTLSCEQNLNHDAMYWYRQDPGQGLRLIYYSQIVNDFQKGDIAEGYSVSREKKESFPLTVTSAQKNPTAFYLCASRGTSSEQYFGPGTRLTVT.

The genes are TRBV9 and TRBJ1-1; D gene unclear. The germline gives CDR1 SGDLS, CDR2 YYNGEE. V lost 0 bases and J lost 4, with 13 bases in between. CDR3 length equals 15 residues. CDR3: CASSVEKGAATEAFF. CDR3 sequence (DNA): TGTGCCAGCAGCGTAGAAAAGGGAGCAGCCACTGAAGCTTTCTTT.

This clone was picked up one time. The V gene is TRBV2, the J gene TRBJ2-3; the D gene is possibly TRBD2 (6 bases). The CDR3 length is 14 residues. CDR1 is SNHLY, CDR2 FYNNEI, per germline. Trimming cost V 6 bases and J 0 bases, with 10 bases left between them. The chain's CDR3 is CASRRDTSTDTQYF. DNA for the CDR3: TGTGCCAGCAGGCGGGATACTAGCACAGATACGCAGTATTTT.

V gene TRBV19 combines with J gene TRBJ2-2, with D unclear. The CDR3 covers 13 residues. CDR1 is LNHDA and CDR2 is SQIVND in the germline V gene (reference sequence). The CDR3 DNA reads TGTGCATCCCGGCGGACGAACACCGGGGAGCTGTTTTTT. It codes for CASRRTNTGELFF. Combining the CDR3 with reference TRBV19 and TRBJ2-2 gives the whole variable domain DGGITQSPKYLFRKEGQNVTLSCEQNLNHDAMYWYRQDPGQGLRLIYYSQIVNDFQKGDIAEGYSVSREKKESFPLTVTSAQKNPTAFYLCASRRTNTGELFFGEGSRLTVL.

The chain uses TRBV7-8 and TRBJ2-1; D is ambiguous. Per germline, CDR1 SGHVS and CDR2 FQNEAQ. The V and J ends lost 4 bases and 6 bases respectively, with 13 bases between them. The CDR3 spans 14 residues. CDR3 sequence (DNA): TGTGCCAGCAGCTCGCCCCTGGACGGCAATGAGCAGTTCTTC. Protein product: CASSSPLDGNEQFF. The variable domain in full, completed from reference TRBV7-8 and TRBJ2-1, reads GAGVSQSPRYKVAKRGQDVALRCDPISGHVSLFWYQQALGQGPEFLTYFQNEAQLDKSGLPSDRFFAERPEGSVSTLKIQRTQQEDSAVYLCASSSPLDGNEQFFGPGTRLTVL.

The chain combines TRBV5-1 with TRBJ2-2, with 8 bases identical to TRBD2. Germline V gene data show CDR1 as SGHRS and CDR2 as YFSETQ. The CDR3 is made up of 17 amino acids. J was trimmed by 5 bases and V by 3 bases; bases with no gene match: 12. CDR3 sequence (DNA): TGCGCCAGCAGCTCTCGGGGGGGGACCGCGCGGACCGGGGAGCTGTTTTTT. Translated: CASSSRGGTARTGELFF.

The chain recombines TRBV2 with TRBJ1-2; D not certain. CDR1 is SNHLY, CDR2 FYNNEI, per germline. Trimming took 4 bases from V and 1 from J, leaving 1 base between them. The CDR3 is 11 residues long. CDR3 loop: CASSVNYGYTF. The CDR3 coding sequence is TGTGCCAGCAGTGTTAACTATGGCTACACCTTC.

The V call is TRBV2, the J call TRBJ1-1; tentative D call: TRBD1 (6 bases). The CDR3 runs 14 residues. V shed 4 bases and J shed 4 bases, with 13 bases lying between them. CDR1 and CDR2 from the germline V gene are SNHLY and FYNNEI. As DNA, the CDR3 is TGTGCCAGCAGTGGGCAGGGGAGGGGCACTGAAGCTTTCTTT. This sequence encodes CASSGQGRGTEAFF.

This clone was picked up one time. For the CDR3, the DNA is TGTGCCAGTAGTATGGTGCTAGCGGGGGTACTCTCCTACAATGAGCAGTTCTTC. Encoded protein: CASSMVLAGVLSYNEQFF. The chain recombines TRBV19 with TRBJ2-1, with 10 positions matching TRBD2. Germline V gene lookup returns CDR1 LNHDA and CDR2 SQIVND (reference sequence). With 3 bases clipped from V and 0 bases from J, the junction kept 8 bases outside the gene matches. CDR3 length equals 18 residues.

The chain employs TRBV6-5 and TRBJ1-5; a possible D gene is TRBD1 (6 bases). Looked up from germline, CDR1 is MNHEY and CDR2 is SVGAGI. V shed 6 bases and J shed 0 bases, with 12 bases lying between them. There are 15 residues in the CDR3. The CDR3 DNA sequence: TGTGCCAGCAGACTGGACAGCCATAGCAATCAGCCCCAGCATTTT. Translated, it gives CASRLDSHSNQPQHF.

V gene TRBV7-9 combines with J gene TRBJ2-6, with a possible D match to TRBD1 (6 bases). V lost 5 bases, J lost 4 bases, and 21 bases lay in between. Looked up from germline, CDR1 is SEHNR and CDR2 is FQNEAQ (reference sequence). The CDR3 has 18 amino acids. The CDR3 sequence is CASSLRGARLEGANVLTF. The CDR3 DNA sequence: TGTGCCAGCAGCCTCAGGGGCGCGAGGTTGGAAGGGGCCAACGTCCTGACTTTC.

As regards this clone: A read error may produce the germline difference seen at one junction end. V gene TRBV7-9 combines with J gene TRBJ1-1; D unclear. The CDR3 contains 11 residues. CDR1 is SEHNR, CDR2 FQNEAQ, per germline (reference sequence). Here the CDR3 reads CASTPRGQPEF. In nucleotides, the CDR3 is TGTGCCAGCACCCCCCGTGGGCAACCGGAATTT.

This sequence joins TRBV6-5 and TRBJ1-3, with a weak D call TRBD1 (5 bases). The V and J ends lost 11 bases and 2 bases respectively, with 13 bases between them. The CDR3 loop spans 13 amino acids. Per the germline V gene, CDR1 is MNHEY and CDR2 is SVGAGI. CDR3 sequence: CAVSGRAGNTIYF. CDR3 nucleotide sequence: TGTGCCGTTAGTGGCAGGGCTGGAAACACCATATATTTT.

The chain joins TRBV11-2 to TRBJ1-1; D unresolved. The CDR3 sequence is 12 residues long. The V and J ends lost 3 bases and 5 bases respectively, with 7 bases between them. Germline loops: CDR1 SGHAT, CDR2 FQNNGV. The CDR3 DNA reads as TGTGCCAGCAGCTTGACAAGTACTGAAGCTTTCTTT. Protein product: CASSLTSTEAFF. Combining the CDR3 with reference TRBV11-2 and TRBJ1-1 gives the whole variable domain EAGVAQSPRYKIIEKRQSVAFWCNPISGHATLYWYQQILGQGPKLLIQFQNNGVVDDSQLPKDRFSAERLKGVDSTLKIQPAKLEDSAVYLCASSLTSTEAFFGQGTRLTVV.

The genes are TRBV12-3 or TRBV12-4 and TRBJ1-1, with D hard to call. Trimming cost V 8 bases and J 2 bases, with 6 bases left between them. The CDR3 has 11 residues. The CDR3 reads CASQVNTEAFF. The CDR3 coding sequence is TGTGCCAGCCAGGTTAACACTGAAGCTTTCTTT.

The CDR3 here is CASSLSGGARDGYTF. The CDR3 coding sequence is TGTGCCAGCAGTCTCTCCGGGGGGGCGCGGGATGGCTACACCTTC. V is TRBV27 and J is TRBJ1-2, with a possible D match to TRBD1 (6 bases). This CDR3 contains 15 residues. Trimming pared 5 bases from V and 6 bases from J, leaving 19 bases between. Germline-derived CDR1 and CDR2 are MNHEY and SMNVEV (reference sequence).

The V and J genes are TRBV2 and TRBJ1-2; maybe TRBD1 (5 bases). In germline, CDR1 is SNHLY, CDR2 FYNNEI. Deletions cut 6 bases from V and 0 bases from J, with 14 bases between. This CDR3 is built from 15 residues. The CDR3 loop reads CASRQEMGPNYGYTF. In nucleotides, the CDR3 is TGTGCCAGCAGGCAGGAGATGGGGCCTAACTATGGCTACACCTTC.

The V call is TRBV30, the J call TRBJ2-4, with D possibly matching TRBD2 (6 bases). The CDR3 is 14 amino acids. V shed 7 bases and J shed 0 bases, with 13 bases lying between them. In germline, CDR1 is GTSNPN, CDR2 SVGIG (reference sequence). The CDR3 nucleotides are TGTGCCTCCAATAGCGGATTAGCCAAAAACATTCAGTACTTC. Its protein is CASNSGLAKNIQYF.

The V call is TRBV7-2, the J call TRBJ2-2; 13 positions agree with TRBD2. The CDR3 is 16 residues long. The germline gives CDR1 SGHTA, CDR2 FQGNSA. V trimming: 5 bases; J trimming: 4 bases; junction bases outside the gene matches: 4. CDR3 sequence: CASSELAGGPTGELFF. CDR3 DNA sequence: TGTGCCAGCAGCGAACTAGCGGGGGGGCCCACCGGGGAGCTGTTTTTT.